This T cell receptor beta chain appears in the sequencing data of a study of cytomegalovirus exposure and HLA in healthy donors. Study as a whole: Roughly 179 million T cells yielded around 100 million unique TCR beta sequences, as an earlier analysis found.

PCR involved 60 Vbeta and 13 Jbeta primers. Method: immunoSEQ multiplex PCR; TCRdb's copy keeps in-frame clones and lacks some. The repertoire holds around 170,000 clones, with 75% to 90% as singletons. A remark on this clone: Its antigen is unidentified.

Findings and limits, study-wide: TCR beta chains numbering more than 150 were designated cytomegalovirus-associated. It was reportedly the case that the classifier diagnosed cytomegalovirus status with high specificity and sensitivity. Earlier findings revealed that most TCR beta V segments proved productive either about 87% or about 30% of the time.

From germline, CDR1 is SEHNR and CDR2 FQNEAQ (reference sequence). The length of the CDR3 is 17 residues. V lost 5 bases and J lost 1; bases outside the gene matches: 9. The chain carries TRBV7-9 and TRBJ2-7; 12 bases match TRBD1. The source of this sequence is a man in his forties or fifties in good health and CMV-seropositive. The sequenced material came from PBMCs. DNA of the CDR3: TGTGCCAGCAGCCCCCGGGACAGGGGGCGCCGATCCTACGAGCAGTACTTC. Protein: CASSPRDRGRRSYEQYF.